These 21 T cell receptor beta chains were sequenced from one sample in a study of immune characterization of retroperitoneal liposarcoma (dated by TCRdb to the late 2010s). Libraries were made using PCR. For sequencing, a NextSeq 500 was employed. The public reads were reprocessed in TCRdb via fastp at Q25 and MiXCR, keeping in-frame beta chains. Each entry merges the rows of one CDR3 protein and shows their most common DNA and genes. The sample table holds around 10,000 distinct CDR3 sequences, of which about a quarter were seen once. The top ten clones comprise about 10% of the sample. Source material: tumor tissue. These receptors all come from a female donor with retroperitoneal liposarcoma.

The rearrangement links TRBV6-1 to TRBJ1-5, with 7 positions matching TRBD1. Germline assignment: CDR1 MNHNS and CDR2 SASEGT. The CDR3 runs 15 residues. Trimming at V came to 6 bases and at J to 5 bases, leaving 10 bases not matched to a gene. CDR3 region: CASRWAQGPDQPQHF. CDR3 nucleotides: TGTGCCAGCAGATGGGCACAGGGGCCGGATCAGCCCCAGCATTTT.

Sample share makes this clonotype medium-sized. The chain joins TRBV6-1 to TRBJ1-5; D might be TRBD1 (5 bases). Germline V gene sequence: CDR1 MNHNS, CDR2 SASEGT. V was shortened by 6 bases and J by 3 bases, with 12 bases between the two germline ends. The CDR3 runs to 14 residues. The CDR3 DNA reads TGTGCCAGCAGCGACAGCGGTAACAATCAGCCCCAGCATTTT. This sequence encodes CASSDSGNNQPQHF.

CDR3 sequence (DNA): TGTGCCAGCAGTTTAGGTGGGAGCGGCAAAAACATTCAGTACTTC. It encodes CASSLGGSGKNIQYF. The rearrangement joins TRBV27 to TRBJ2-3; the D gene is possibly TRBD2 (5 bases). The J call could be wrong; TRBJ2-4 is a better fit for the DNA end. Germline assignment: CDR1 MNHEY and CDR2 SMNVEV (reference sequence). This CDR3 is built from 15 residues.

This clonotype qualifies as medium-sized. An end of the junction does not agree with germline; a read error may underlie this. V gene TRBV6-1 combines with J gene TRBJ2-1, with TRBD2 identical over 7 bases. In germline, CDR1 is MNHNS, CDR2 SASEGT. The CDR3 covers 14 residues. CDR3 nucleotides: TGTGCCAGCAGAAACCCGGGACTACACAACGAAGAGTACTTC. Protein sequence: CASRNPGLHNEEYF.

By share, this clonotype counts as medium-sized. V and J are TRBV7-3 and TRBJ2-5; tentatively, D is TRBD2 (6 bases). The CDR3 contains 13 residues. Germline CDR1 reads SGHTA; CDR2 reads FQGTGA. With 5 bases removed from V and 0 bases from J, the gap between germline ends came to 7 bases. The CDR3 protein is CASSRLDQETQYF. CDR3 in DNA: TGTGCCAGCAGCCGACTAGACCAAGAGACCCAGTACTTC. The whole variable domain, remainder taken from reference TRBV7-3 and TRBJ2-5, is GAGVSQTPSNKVTEKGKYVELRCDPISGHTALYWYRQSLGQGPEFLIYFQGTGAADDSGLPNDRFFAVRPEGSVSTLKIQRTERGDSAVYLCASSRLDQETQYFGPGTRLLVL.

This clonotype turned up a few times. The V and J genes are TRBV6-1 and TRBJ2-5, with TRBD2 matching 10 bases. Germline lookup yields CDR1 MNHNS and CDR2 SASEGT. CDR3 length: 15 amino acids. The trim removed 5 bases at V and 2 bases at J, leaving 5 bases unmatched. The CDR3 nucleotides read TGTGCCAGCAGTCGGCGAGCGGGAGGGCAAGAGACCCAGTACTTC. This encodes CASSRRAGGQETQYF.

The table lists this clonotype with a count of one. The chain couples TRBV6-1 to TRBJ2-1; 12 bases are a match to TRBD2. The J call may be incorrect, as the DNA end agrees better with TRBJ2-5. The CDR3 is made up of 15 amino acids. Germline V gene sequence: CDR1 MNHNS, CDR2 SASEGT. The DNA of the CDR3 is TGTGCCAGCAGTCCCAGGACTAGCGGGGAAGAGACCCAGTACTTC. Amino acid sequence: CASSPRTSGEETQYF.

The V gene is TRBV6-1, the J gene TRBJ1-3, with D hard to call. The CDR3 runs to 15 residues. V was trimmed by 6 bases and J by 0 bases, leaving 12 bases between them. Germline-derived CDR1 and CDR2 are MNHNS and SASEGT. CDR3 in amino acids: CASRTLGYSGNTIYF. CDR3 sequence (DNA): TGTGCCAGCAGAACTCTTGGGTACTCTGGAAACACCATATATTTT.

The rearrangement uses TRBV6-6 and TRBJ2-5; 11 bases fit TRBD2. CDR1 MNHNY and CDR2 SVGAGI come from the germline V gene (reference sequence). Trimming at V came to 5 bases and at J to 2 bases, leaving 4 bases not matched to a gene. This CDR3 is 15 amino acids long. CDR3 in DNA: TGTGCCAGCAGTCGTAGCGGGGGGGAACAAGAGACCCAGTACTTC. Amino acids: CASSRSGGEQETQYF.

V usage is TRBV3-1 and J usage is TRBJ1-1; a weak D match, TRBD1 (6 bases). Germline CDR1 and CDR2: LGHDT and YNNKEL (reference sequence). Trimming shortened V by 1 base and J by 7 bases, and 22 bases separated the two germline ends. The CDR3 has 17 residues. The CDR3 region has the DNA TGTGCCAGCAGCCAAGGGAAGGGGACACTGTCTGGAATTGAAGCTTTCTTT. Translated: CASSQGKGTLSGIEAFF. Full variable domain (remainder filled in from reference TRBV3-1 and TRBJ1-1): DTAVSQTPKYLVTQMGNDKSIKCEQNLGHDTMYWYKQDSKKFLKIMFSYNNKELIINETVPNRFSPKSPDKAHLNLHINSLELGDSAVYFCASSQGKGTLSGIEAFFGQGTRLTVV.

The V call is TRBV27, the J call TRBJ2-1; D remains unclear. TRBJ2-7 explains the end of the DNA better; the J call may be wrong. There are 14 residues in the CDR3. The germline gives CDR1 MNHEY, CDR2 SMNVEV (reference sequence). The CDR3 reads CASTRRVGGYEQYF. DNA of the CDR3: TGTGCCAGCACCCGACGGGTAGGTGGCTACGAGCAGTACTTC.

This clonotype has more than one count but fewer than ten. The chain links TRBV6-1 to TRBJ2-1; 9 nucleotides match TRBD2. J was trimmed by 8 bases and V by 5 bases; bases with no gene match: 10. The CDR3 runs 15 residues. CDR1 and CDR2 (germline): MNHNS, SASEGT. CDR3 bases: TGTGCCAGCAGTCCCCGGACTAGCGCAGGGGATGAGCAGTTCTTC. It yields the protein CASSPRTSAGDEQFF.

For the CDR3, the DNA is TGTGCCAGCGCCTCGGACAGGGGCCCTGTAGAGACCCAGTACTTC. Residues: CASASDRGPVETQYF. The V and J genes are TRBV27 and TRBJ2-5; TRBD1 agrees at 9 bases. The CDR3 is 15 residues long. With 8 bases clipped from V and 4 bases from J, the junction kept 11 bases outside the gene matches. CDR1 MNHEY and CDR2 SMNVEV come from the germline V gene (reference sequence).

This clonotype was picked up a small number of times. The DNA is omitted, as the CDR3 cannot be located on it reliably, and the CDR3 follows TCRdb's listing. The V and J genes are TRBV7-5 and TRBJ2-5; no check of the table's D call, TRBD1, against the DNA was made. TRBV7-5 is listed as a pseudogene. The CDR3 comprises 19 residues, both ends counted. The CDR3 sequence is CISVPEATQDRASSYEQYF.

The chain employs TRBV12-3 or TRBV12-4 and TRBJ1-1; maybe TRBD1 (6 bases). CDR3 length: 13 amino acids. Trimming stripped 3 bases from V and 5 bases from J, with 10 bases between. The CDR3 loop reads CASSFRGGTEAFF. CDR3 nucleotides: TGTGCCAGCAGTTTCAGGGGAGGGACTGAAGCTTTCTTT.

The V gene is TRBV5-1, the J gene TRBJ2-1, with TRBD2 matching 11 bases. TRBJ2-7 explains the end of the DNA better; the J call may be wrong. The CDR3 runs to 16 residues. The germline V gene has CDR1 SGHRS and CDR2 YFSETQ. Here the CDR3 reads CASSLSLAGERGEQYF. Here the CDR3 DNA reads TGCGCCAGCAGCCTCTCACTAGCGGGAGAGCGGGGTGAGCAGTACTTC.

The genes are TRBV28 and TRBJ2-7; 11 bases agree with TRBD2. The CDR3 covers 15 residues. Trimming cost V 6 bases and J 3 bases; bases outside gene matches: 7. Germline CDR1 MDHEN, CDR2 SYDVKM. CDR3 in amino acids: CASSSAGLAVYEQYF. The CDR3 region has the DNA TGTGCCAGCAGCTCCGCGGGACTAGCGGTCTACGAGCAGTACTTC.

The chain is built from TRBV6-1 and TRBJ2-3, with D tentatively TRBD1 (6 bases). V was pared by 5 bases and J by 0 bases, with 18 bases between. Germline V CDR1 and CDR2: MNHNS, SASEGT. This CDR3 has 17 amino acids. For the CDR3, the DNA is TGTGCCAGCAGTCCCTCTCCGGACAGACCTAGCACAGATACGCAGTATTTT. It encodes CASSPSPDRPSTDTQYF.

This clonotype was recorded a few times. The genes are TRBV6-1 and TRBJ2-1; 12 nucleotides align to TRBD2. Gene TRBJ2-5 matches the end of the DNA better, so the J call may be wrong. CDR1 is MNHNS and CDR2 is SASEGT in the germline V gene. The CDR3 covers 15 residues. CDR3 loop: CASSGLAGEQETQYF. The CDR3 bases are TGTGCCAGCAGTGGACTAGCGGGAGAACAAGAGACCCAGTACTTC.

This sequence joins TRBV6-6 and TRBJ2-3; possibly TRBD2 for D (6 bases). There are 14 residues in the CDR3. CDR1 is MNHNY and CDR2 is SVGAGI in the germline V gene (reference sequence). The V end lost 0 bases, the J end lost 4 bases, and 8 bases lay between the germline ends. DNA for the CDR3: TGTGCCAGCAGTTACTCGCTAGCGTCAGATACGCAGTATTTT. Translating it yields CASSYSLASDTQYF.

This clonotype came up a few times. DNA of the CDR3: TGTGCCAGCAGTTACCGCGTGGTCCCCGGAGATGAGCAGTTCTTC. Protein: CASSYRVVPGDEQFF. V and J are TRBV6-5 and TRBJ2-1, with D uncertain. V lost 2 bases, J lost 8 bases, and 16 bases lay in between. The length of the CDR3 is 15 residues. The germline V gene encodes CDR1 MNHEY and CDR2 SVGAGI.